The T cell receptor (beta chain) under discussion was sequenced for a study of Ad26.COV2.S vaccination and SARS-CoV-2 variants. The sample's treatment: around 19 received Ad26.COV2.S at low or high dose, single or two shots; about 5 received placebo; per-sample allocation not given. Vaccine and placebo recipients were sampled on day 63 after the first injection. Profiled with immunoSEQ multiplex PCR; TCRdb holds only in-frame clones, not every one. The table lists roughly 350,000 clones, about nine tenths of them singletons, with roughly 3.1% in the top ten. Losses at the gene ends were 5 bases for V and 7 bases for J; bases not matched to a gene: 13. Germline CDR1 is SGHTA and CDR2 is FQGTGA. CDR3 size: 17 residues.

The J gene is TRBJ2-1, the V gene TRBV7-3, with 11 nucleotides matching TRBD2. This TCR was sampled from a person aged 18-60 years who received the Ad26.COV2.S COVID-19 vaccine or a placebo. Sequenced here: peripheral blood, sampled in a trial of Ad26.COV2.S vaccine versus placebo. CDR3 nucleotide sequence: TGTGCCAGCAGCCACGTGGCTAGCGGGGGGCTAGGGAATGAGCAGTTCTTC. It specifies CASSHVASGGLGNEQFF. Full variable domain (rest looked up from reference TRBV7-3 and TRBJ2-1): GAGVSQTPSNKVTEKGKYVELRCDPISGHTALYWYRQSLGQGPEFLIYFQGTGAADDSGLPNDRFFAVRPEGSVSTLKIQRTERGDSAVYLCASSHVASGGLGNEQFFGPGTRLTVL.